The T cell receptor beta chain described here comes from a study of vaccination and CD4 T cells after COVID-19. Turning to the study itself: Controls used CEFX viral epitopes (positive), HIV-1 Nef peptides (negative), or no peptide.

The V and J ends lost 5 bases and 2 bases, in that order; junction bases with no gene match: 8. This CDR3 is built from 18 residues. The germline CDR1 and CDR2 sequences are LNHDA and SQIVND (reference sequence). Comments on this clonotype: Its matching antigen is unknown.

Treatment reported: roughly 11-day PBMC culture with coronavirus spike peptide pools or control peptides (ViraFEST assay). Fresh IL-2 medium was used to replace half of the medium on days 3 and 7. Cultured CD4+ T cells had their DNA profiled by the Oncomine TCR Beta short-read assay. TCRdb re-called the PCR reads with MiXCR, one entry per CDR3 protein. The sample shows nearly 15,000 distinct CDR3 sequences, approximately 52% of them seen only once. Sequencing input: CD4+ T cells from blood, cultured in vitro. The chain is built from TRBV19 and TRBJ2-5; 16 nucleotides align to TRBD2. The receptor comes from a human donor who had recovered from COVID-19. The CDR3 bases are TGTGCCAGTAGTTTGGGACTAGCGGGAGGGCGAGCTCAAGAGACCCAGTACTTC. Translation: CASSLGLAGGRAQETQYF.